This record looks at one T cell receptor (beta chain) sequence and its context. The data originate from a study of blood T cell repertoires in COVID-19. The germline V gene encodes CDR1 KGHDR and CDR2 SFDVKD. Trimming left V 5 bases short and J 5 bases short, with 4 bases between. The CDR3 has 11 residues. Sequencing used immunoSEQ multiplex PCR; TCRdb keeps in-frame clones, though not all of them. Among about 90,000 clones listed, around four fifths were seen once. The receptor comes from a woman in her seventies with active or convalescent COVID-19. Sequenced material: peripheral blood. This sequence joins TRBV24-1 and TRBJ2-3; the D is unclear. CDR3 amino acids: CATSAQDTQYF. The CDR3 nucleotides are TGTGCCACCAGTGCCCAAGATACGCAGTATTTT.